A single sample gave rise to the 21 T cell receptor beta chains below, sequenced in a study of T cells after yellow fever vaccination. TCRdb re-derived calls from the 5' RACE reads in MiXCR, one entry per CDR3 protein. The table lists 20,000 to 25,000 distinct CDR3 sequences, 3.4% of them singletons, with approximately 0.89% in the top ten. The sample here was PBMCs, either bulk or a sorted T-cell subset (CD4+, CD8+, memory, or dextramer-sorted; not recorded which), taken roughly 46 days after the first yellow fever vaccination. These TCRs come from a man aged 18 to 30 who received the YFV17D yellow fever vaccine.

In its sample, this clonotype was seen many times. V usage is TRBV12-3 or TRBV12-4 and J usage is TRBJ1-2, with D hard to call. This CDR3 has 16 amino acids. With 1 base removed from V and 7 bases from J, the gap between germline ends came to 19 bases. Written as DNA, the CDR3 is TGTGCCAGCAGTTTAGGGGTGGCGGCACCAGAGTCTGGCTACACCTTC. This gives the protein CASSLGVAAPESGYTF.

The table lists this clonotype with many counts. The rearrangement links TRBV7-2 to TRBJ2-5, with D perhaps TRBD2 (6 bases). Trimming took 3 bases from V and 5 from J, leaving 16 bases between them. Germline V gene lookup returns CDR1 SGHTA and CDR2 FQGNSA. This CDR3 is built from 15 residues. The CDR3 loop reads CASSLMGGERETQYF. The CDR3 DNA follows: TGTGCCAGCAGCTTGATGGGCGGGGAGAGGGAGACCCAGTACTTC.

This clonotype has at least ten counts. V is TRBV20-1 and J is TRBJ2-3, with 12 bases aligning to TRBD2. Trimming removed 1 base from V and 6 bases from J; junction bases left unmatched: 2. CDR1 and CDR2 (germline): DFQATT, SNEGSKA (reference sequence). CDR3 size: 14 residues. The CDR3 loop is CSARASGGADTQYF. CDR3 in DNA: TGCAGTGCTAGAGCTAGCGGGGGGGCGGATACGCAGTATTTT.

Many counts were recorded for this clonotype. The chain has TRBV19 and TRBJ1-4, with 7 bases that match TRBD1. CDR1 is LNHDA, CDR2 SQIVND, per germline (reference sequence). After removal of 8 bases from V and 4 bases from J, the junction contained 4 bases not matched to a gene. This CDR3 contains 13 residues. Written as DNA, the CDR3 is TGTGCCAGTGCCGGGACAGTTAATGAAAAACTGTTTTTT. Residues: CASAGTVNEKLFF.

This clonotype occurred many times. The gene calls are TRBV10-3 and TRBJ2-2; unclear D gene. The germline gives CDR1 ENHRY, CDR2 SYGVKD. The CDR3 covers 14 residues. The V end was cut by 3 bases, the J end by 2 bases, with 7 bases between. The CDR3 DNA reads as TGTGCCATCAGTGACGCTCACAACACCGGGGAGCTGTTTTTT. Its protein is CAISDAHNTGELFF.

This clonotype was counted at least ten times. The rearrangement uses TRBV12-3 or TRBV12-4 and TRBJ2-1; D possibly corresponds to TRBD1 (6 bases). Deletions cut 7 bases from V and 0 bases from J, with 16 bases between. The CDR3 totals 16 residues. The CDR3 region is CASTQGGSSSYNEQFF. CDR3 sequence (DNA): TGTGCCAGCACCCAAGGGGGATCTAGCTCCTACAATGAGCAGTTCTTC.

This clonotype was picked up many times. The V gene is TRBV20-1, the J gene TRBJ2-5, with D perhaps matching TRBD2 (7 bases). This CDR3 region has 13 residues. Germline CDR1 is DFQATT and CDR2 is SNEGSKA (reference sequence). The CDR3 bases are TGCAGCGCGGTGGAGGGGGGGAAAGAGACCCAGTACTTC. Encoded protein: CSAVEGGKETQYF.

This clonotype was counted many times. The rearrangement links TRBV2 to TRBJ2-3; 8 bases align to TRBD2. This CDR3 has 13 residues. V trimming: 7 bases; J trimming: 4 bases; junction bases outside the gene matches: 4. Germline V CDR1 and CDR2: SNHLY, FYNNEI. In DNA, the CDR3 is TGTGCCAGCATTCCGGGGGGGCCAGATACGCAGTATTTT. Its protein product is CASIPGGPDTQYF.

Ten or more counts support this clonotype. The chain couples TRBV4-1 to TRBJ1-1, with 7 bases identical to TRBD1. The CDR3 length is 18 residues. Germline lookup yields CDR1 MGHRA and CDR2 YSYEKL. The ends lost 1 base at V and 5 bases at J; junction bases unmatched: 16. CDR3 nucleotide sequence: TGCGCCAGCAGCCAAGCCGGGTTGACAGGGCGGCGTAGGACTGAAGCTTTCTTT. Translating it yields CASSQAGLTGRRRTEAFF.

This clonotype was seen many times. J is TRBJ2-1 and V is TRBV3-1; D is unclear. V lost 1 base and J 6 bases, leaving 10 bases between the germline ends. This CDR3 has 14 amino acids. The germline CDR1 and CDR2 sequences are LGHDT and YNNKEL (reference sequence). The CDR3 here is CASSQVYSPNEQFF. CDR3 sequence (DNA): TGTGCCAGCAGCCAAGTCTATTCCCCCAATGAGCAGTTCTTC.

At least ten counts were recorded for this clonotype. The chain has TRBV7-2 and TRBJ1-5; D uncertain. V gave up 5 bases and J gave up 0 bases, with 14 bases separating them. This CDR3 comprises 16 residues. The germline V gene has CDR1 SGHTA and CDR2 FQGNSA. The CDR3 loop is CASSPSTIHSNQPQHF. CDR3 coding DNA: TGTGCCAGCAGCCCTTCTACGATCCATAGCAATCAGCCCCAGCATTTT.

The table lists this clonotype with many counts. J is TRBJ2-5 and V is TRBV7-2; TRBD1 might be the D (6 bases). The CDR3 extends over 13 amino acids. Germline CDR1 and CDR2: SGHTA and FQGNSA. The ends were cut back, 10 bases at V and 5 bases at J, with 17 bases in the middle. CDR3: CATQWGPGETQYF. CDR3 DNA sequence: TGTGCCACCCAGTGGGGGCCCGGGGAGACCCAGTACTTC. The whole variable domain, remainder taken from reference TRBV7-2 and TRBJ2-5, is GAGVSQSPSNKVTEKGKDVELRCDPISGHTALYWYRQSLGQGLEFLIYFQGNSAPDKSGLPSDRFSAERTGGSVSTLTIQRTQQEDSAVYLCATQWGPGETQYFGPGTRLLVL.

This clonotype was counted many times. The chain uses TRBV20-1 and TRBJ2-2, with D possibly matching TRBD2 (6 bases). V was shortened by 3 bases and J by 4 bases, with 18 bases between the two germline ends. This CDR3 contains 16 residues. CDR1 and CDR2 (germline): DFQATT, SNEGSKA (reference sequence). CDR3 sequence (DNA): TGCAGTGCTAGTGAGGATTCGGGAGCCAGCACCGGGGAGCTGTTTTTT. Residues: CSASEDSGASTGELFF.

This CDR3 reads CASSRGQGKGETQYF. The DNA for the CDR3 is TGTGCCAGCAGCCGGGGACAGGGGAAGGGGGAGACCCAGTACTTC. The V and J genes are TRBV9 and TRBJ2-5; TRBD1 aligns across 10 bases. The CDR3 spans 15 residues. Germline assignment: CDR1 SGDLS and CDR2 YYNGEE. After removal of 4 bases from V and 5 bases from J, the junction contained 8 bases not matched to a gene.

This clonotype was observed many times. The gene calls are TRBV18 and TRBJ2-1; D uncertain. This CDR3 contains 12 residues. The germline V gene encodes CDR1 KGHSH and CDR2 LQKENI. Trimming shortened V by 3 bases and J by 10 bases, and 10 bases separated the two germline ends. CDR3 region: CASSPAAREQFF. The CDR3 nucleotides read TGTGCCAGCTCACCTGCCGCGAGAGAGCAGTTCTTC.

This clonotype was seen ten or more times. The rearrangement uses TRBV7-9 and TRBJ1-5; D remains unclear. The V end was cut by 5 bases, the J end by 0 bases, with 17 bases between. Germline V gene sequence: CDR1 SEHNR, CDR2 FQNEAQ (reference sequence). The CDR3 has 17 residues. DNA of the CDR3: TGTGCCAGCAGCCGTTACGAGGGCGGTTATAGCAATCAGCCCCAGCATTTT. This translates into CASSRYEGGYSNQPQHF.

This clonotype was counted at least ten times. The chain has TRBV4-3 and TRBJ2-5; no firm D call. CDR3 size: 15 residues. The V gene's germline CDR1 is LGHNA and CDR2 YSLEER. The V gene lost 4 bases and the J gene lost 4 bases, with 16 bases spanning the gap. CDR3: CASSPTGTVRETQYF. In nucleotides, the CDR3 is TGCGCCAGCAGCCCCACCGGAACAGTGCGAGAGACCCAGTACTTC.

This clonotype was seen repeatedly, ten times or more. This sequence joins TRBV12-3 or TRBV12-4 and TRBJ1-1, with D possibly being TRBD1 (6 bases). The CDR3 runs to 15 residues. Between the trimmed V and J ends, which lost 6 bases and 1 base, there was a span of 15 bases. The CDR3 loop is CASSPNTGSNTEAFF. The DNA for the CDR3 is TGTGCCAGCAGCCCTAACACAGGGTCGAACACTGAAGCTTTCTTT.

This clonotype was counted at least ten times. The V and J genes are TRBV7-2 and TRBJ2-6; weak D call: TRBD2 (5 bases). Trimming removed 1 base from V and 2 bases from J, with 9 bases in between. The CDR3 covers 16 residues. CDR1 and CDR2 (germline): SGHTA, FQGNSA. As DNA, the CDR3 is TGTGCCAGCAGCTTAGTCGGGGTCCCTGGGGCCAACGTCCTGACTTTC. The encoded protein is CASSLVGVPGANVLTF.

This clonotype appeared many times. The rearrangement uses TRBV20-1 and TRBJ1-2; D gene uncertain. The CDR3 is made up of 15 amino acids. V was shortened by 3 bases and J by 5 bases, with 19 bases between the two germline ends. The germline V gene encodes CDR1 DFQATT and CDR2 SNEGSKA (reference sequence). CDR3 sequence (DNA): TGCAGTGCTAGTGGTGTCAAAGCGGCGATTTATGGCTACACCTTC. As protein: CSASGVKAAIYGYTF.

Ten or more counts support this clonotype. CDR3 residues: CASSQTRGGLSRTGELFF. The CDR3 DNA follows: TGTGCCAGCAGCCAAACGCGGGGGGGCCTGAGTAGGACCGGGGAGCTGTTTTTT. The chain carries TRBV14 and TRBJ2-2, with 9 bases fitting TRBD2. CDR1 is SGHDN and CDR2 is FVKESK in the germline V gene. The CDR3 covers 18 residues. With 2 bases clipped from V and 5 bases from J, the junction kept 12 bases outside the gene matches.